This TCR beta chain was sequenced in a study of post-analysis software for immune sequencing data. Study as a whole: Relapsing-remitting, secondary progressive and progressive-relapsing multiple sclerosis courses were included. Regarding the study as a whole: Batch-matched samples strongly co-clustered by F measure. Controls showed lower frequencies than patients for 5 or 6 TRBV segments, and TRBV5-6, TRBV5-1 and TRBV20-1 were among these.

On this clonotype: What it binds is not known.

The CDR3 is 15 amino acids. Germline CDR1 and CDR2: SEHNR and FQNEAQ (reference sequence). V shed 5 bases, J shed 0 bases, and the junction held 5 bases outside the gene matches. Unique molecular identifiers featured in each of the TCR beta cDNA libraries. Input of about 0.85 to 10 million T cells yielded some 500,000 cDNA molecules. TCRdb processed the PCR reads anew with MiXCR; each CDR3 protein has one entry. The sample has 450,000 to 650,000 distinct CDR3 sequences; about 40% are singletons. The source material was blood. The V call is TRBV7-9, the J call TRBJ2-3; 7 positions agree with TRBD2. This sequence was found in a girl aged 10 to 17 with multiple sclerosis. Written as DNA, the CDR3 is TGTGCCAGCAGCCTTACTAGCGTGAGCACAGATACGCAGTATTTT. Its protein is CASSLTSVSTDTQYF.